The present T cell receptor beta chain was sequenced within a study of Ad26.COV2.S vaccination and SARS-CoV-2 variants. The study's findings and limits: Breadth measured for non-spike TCRs was similar across vaccine and placebo recipients.

The treatment: over 15 received Ad26.COV2.S at low or high dose, single or two shots; about 5 received placebo; per-sample allocation not given. Material that was analyzed had been drawn on day 63 after the first vaccine or placebo injection. This CDR3 is built from 13 residues. V lost 7 bases to trimming and J lost 0 bases, with 9 bases between them. Germline V gene lookup returns CDR1 ENHRY and CDR2 SYGVKD. The table came from immunoSEQ multiplex PCR; TCRdb's copy has only in-frame clones and leaves some out. Here the sample spans a few hundred thousand clones, roughly 90% being singletons. Points on this clone: Its antigen is not identified.

The chain is built from TRBV10-3 and TRBJ2-5, with D hard to call. This receptor was identified in a person aged 18 to 59 who received the Ad26.COV2.S COVID-19 vaccine or a placebo. The sequences come from peripheral blood, collected in a trial of Ad26.COV2.S vaccine versus placebo. CDR3 sequence: CAINQANQETQYF. CDR3 bases: TGTGCCATCAACCAGGCCAACCAAGAGACCCAGTACTTC.